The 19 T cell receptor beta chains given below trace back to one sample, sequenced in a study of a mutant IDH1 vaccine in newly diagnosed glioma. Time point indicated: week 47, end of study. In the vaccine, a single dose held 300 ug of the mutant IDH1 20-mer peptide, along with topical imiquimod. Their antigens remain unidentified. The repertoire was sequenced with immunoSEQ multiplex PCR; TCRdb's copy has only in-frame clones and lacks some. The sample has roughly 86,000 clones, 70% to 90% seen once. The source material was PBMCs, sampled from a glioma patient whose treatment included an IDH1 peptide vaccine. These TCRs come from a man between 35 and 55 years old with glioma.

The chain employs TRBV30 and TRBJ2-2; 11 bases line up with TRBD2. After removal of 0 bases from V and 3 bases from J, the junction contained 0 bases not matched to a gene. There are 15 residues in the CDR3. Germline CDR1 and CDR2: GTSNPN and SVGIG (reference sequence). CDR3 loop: CAWSVLAGDTGELFF. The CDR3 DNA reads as TGTGCCTGGAGTGTACTAGCGGGGGACACCGGGGAGCTGTTTTTT. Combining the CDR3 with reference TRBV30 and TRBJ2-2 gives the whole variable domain SQTIHQWPATLVQPVGSPLSLECTVEGTSNPNLYWYRQAAGRGLQLLFYSVGIGQISSEVPQNLSASRPQDRQFILSSKKLLLSDSGFYLCAWSVLAGDTGELFFGEGSRLTVL.

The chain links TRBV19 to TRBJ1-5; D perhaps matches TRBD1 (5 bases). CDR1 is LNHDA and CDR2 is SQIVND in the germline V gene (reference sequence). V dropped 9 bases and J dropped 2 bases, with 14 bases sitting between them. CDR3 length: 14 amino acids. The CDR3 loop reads CASTVMGRNQPQHF. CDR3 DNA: TGTGCCAGCACTGTGATGGGGCGCAATCAGCCCCAGCATTTT.

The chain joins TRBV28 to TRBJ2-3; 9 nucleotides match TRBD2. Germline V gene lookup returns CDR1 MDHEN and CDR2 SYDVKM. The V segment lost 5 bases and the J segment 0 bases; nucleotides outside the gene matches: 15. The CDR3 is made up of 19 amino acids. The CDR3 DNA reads TGTGCCAGCAGTCGTCCCTCTAGCGGGGAACCCCCTAGCACAGATACGCAGTATTTT. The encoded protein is CASSRPSSGEPPSTDTQYF.

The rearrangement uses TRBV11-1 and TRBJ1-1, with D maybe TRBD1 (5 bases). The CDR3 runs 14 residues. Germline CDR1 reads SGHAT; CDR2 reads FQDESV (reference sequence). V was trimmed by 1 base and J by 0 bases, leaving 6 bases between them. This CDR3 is CASSLVGVNTEAFF. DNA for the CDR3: TGTGCCAGCAGCTTAGTGGGGGTGAACACTGAAGCTTTCTTT.

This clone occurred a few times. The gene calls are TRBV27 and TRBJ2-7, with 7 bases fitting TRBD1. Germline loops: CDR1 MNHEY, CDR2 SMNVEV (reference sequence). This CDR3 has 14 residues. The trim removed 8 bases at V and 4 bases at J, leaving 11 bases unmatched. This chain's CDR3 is CASGPGQRYYEQYF. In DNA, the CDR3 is TGTGCCAGCGGTCCGGGACAGAGATATTACGAGCAGTACTTC.

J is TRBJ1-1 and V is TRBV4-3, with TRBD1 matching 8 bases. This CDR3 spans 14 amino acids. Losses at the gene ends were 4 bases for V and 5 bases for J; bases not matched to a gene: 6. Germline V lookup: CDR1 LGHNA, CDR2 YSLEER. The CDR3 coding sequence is TGCGCCAGCAGCCCCGGACAGGGTAGAACTGAAGCTTTCTTT. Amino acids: CASSPGQGRTEAFF.

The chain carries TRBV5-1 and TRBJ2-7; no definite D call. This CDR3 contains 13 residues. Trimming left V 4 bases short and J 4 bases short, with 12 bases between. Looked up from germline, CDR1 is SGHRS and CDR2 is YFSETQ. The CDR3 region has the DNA TGCGCCAGCAGCCTAATCCCCCTTTACGAGCAGTACTTC. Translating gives CASSLIPLYEQYF.

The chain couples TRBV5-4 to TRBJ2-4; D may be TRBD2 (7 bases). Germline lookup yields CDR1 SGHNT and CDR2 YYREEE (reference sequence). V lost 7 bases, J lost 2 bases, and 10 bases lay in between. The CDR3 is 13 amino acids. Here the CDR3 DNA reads TGTGCCAGCGGGGGGGGCCCCAAAAACATTCAGTACTTC. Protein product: CASGGGPKNIQYF. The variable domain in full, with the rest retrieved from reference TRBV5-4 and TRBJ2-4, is ETGVTQSPTHLIKTRGQQVTLRCSSQSGHNTVSWYQQALGQGPQFIFQYYREEENGRGNFPPRFSGLQFPNYSSELNVNALELDDSALYLCASGGGPKNIQYFGAGTRLSVL.

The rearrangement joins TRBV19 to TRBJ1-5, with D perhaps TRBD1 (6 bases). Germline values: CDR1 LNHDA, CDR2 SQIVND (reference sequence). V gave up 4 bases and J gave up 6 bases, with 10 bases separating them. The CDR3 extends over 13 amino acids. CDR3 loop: CASSTTGIQPQHF. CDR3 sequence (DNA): TGTGCCAGTAGTACAACAGGGATTCAGCCCCAGCATTTT. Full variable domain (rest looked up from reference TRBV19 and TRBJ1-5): DGGITQSPKYLFRKEGQNVTLSCEQNLNHDAMYWYRQDPGQGLRLIYYSQIVNDFQKGDIAEGYSVSREKKESFPLTVTSAQKNPTAFYLCASSTTGIQPQHFGDGTRLSIL.

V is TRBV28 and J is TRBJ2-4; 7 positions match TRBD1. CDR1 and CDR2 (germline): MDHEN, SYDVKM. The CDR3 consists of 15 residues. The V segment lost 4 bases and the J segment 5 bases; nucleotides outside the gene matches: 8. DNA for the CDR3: TGTGCCAGCAGTTCCAGGGGGATCCAACAAAACATTCAGTACTTC. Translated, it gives CASSSRGIQQNIQYF.

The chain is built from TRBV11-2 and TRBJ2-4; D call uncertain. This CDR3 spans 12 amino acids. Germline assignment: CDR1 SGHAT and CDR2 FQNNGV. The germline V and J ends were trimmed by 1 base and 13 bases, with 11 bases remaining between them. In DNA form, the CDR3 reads TGTGCCAGCAGCTTAGTATCCTCTATACAGTACTTC. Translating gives CASSLVSSIQYF.

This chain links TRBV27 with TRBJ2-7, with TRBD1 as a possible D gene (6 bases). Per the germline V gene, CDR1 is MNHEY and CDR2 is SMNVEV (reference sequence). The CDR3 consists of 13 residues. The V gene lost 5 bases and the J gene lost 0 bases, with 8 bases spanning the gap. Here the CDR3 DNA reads TGTGCCAGCAGTGCGGACAGCTCCTACGAGCAGTACTTC. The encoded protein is CASSADSSYEQYF.

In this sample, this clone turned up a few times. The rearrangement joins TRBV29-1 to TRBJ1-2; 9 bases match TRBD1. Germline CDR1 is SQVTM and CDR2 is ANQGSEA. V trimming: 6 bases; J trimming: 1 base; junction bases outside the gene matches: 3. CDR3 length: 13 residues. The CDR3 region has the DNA TGCAGCGTGGGGGACAGGGTTAACTATGGCTACACCTTC. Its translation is CSVGDRVNYGYTF.

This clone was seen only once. Written as DNA, the CDR3 is TGTGCCTGGAGCGGGCCCTACGAGCAGTACTTC. Protein sequence: CAWSGPYEQYF. V is TRBV30 and J is TRBJ2-7; D not resolved. The CDR3 loop spans 11 amino acids. V lost 3 bases and J lost 2, with 5 bases in between. CDR1 GTSNPN and CDR2 SVGIG come from the germline V gene (reference sequence).

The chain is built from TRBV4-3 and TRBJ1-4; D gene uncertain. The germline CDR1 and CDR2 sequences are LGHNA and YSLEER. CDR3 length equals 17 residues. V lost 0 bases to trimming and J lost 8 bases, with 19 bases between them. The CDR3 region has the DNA TGCGCCAGCAGCCAAGATTACACAGACCCGCCGCGGGAAAAACTGTTTTTT. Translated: CASSQDYTDPPREKLFF.

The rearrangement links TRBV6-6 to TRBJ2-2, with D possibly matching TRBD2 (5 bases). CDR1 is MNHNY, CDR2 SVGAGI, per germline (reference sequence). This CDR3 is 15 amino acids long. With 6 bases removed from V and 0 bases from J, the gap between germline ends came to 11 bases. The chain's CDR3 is CASSSGIPNTGELFF. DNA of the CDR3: TGTGCCAGCAGCTCCGGGATTCCGAACACCGGGGAGCTGTTTTTT.

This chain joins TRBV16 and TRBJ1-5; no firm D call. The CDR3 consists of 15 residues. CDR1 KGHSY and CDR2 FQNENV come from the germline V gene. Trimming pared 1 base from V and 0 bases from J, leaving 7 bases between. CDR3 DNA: TGTGCCAGCAGCCAATTAGGGTATAGCAATCAGCCCCAGCATTTT. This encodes CASSQLGYSNQPQHF.

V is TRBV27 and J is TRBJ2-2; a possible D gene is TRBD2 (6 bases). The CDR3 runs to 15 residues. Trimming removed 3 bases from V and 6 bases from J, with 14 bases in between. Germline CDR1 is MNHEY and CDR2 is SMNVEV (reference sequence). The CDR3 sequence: CASSFRRVSSGELFF. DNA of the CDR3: TGTGCCAGCAGTTTCCGGAGGGTCTCATCCGGGGAGCTGTTTTTT.

The CDR3 loop is CASSLGRGGRVAQYF. Written as DNA, the CDR3 is TGTGCCAGCAGCTTAGGAAGGGGGGGCCGGGTGGCCCAGTACTTC. This chain joins TRBV7-8 and TRBJ2-5; TRBD2 is a possible D gene (7 bases). The ends were cut back, 1 base at V and 9 bases at J, with 18 bases in the middle. The CDR3 sequence is 15 residues long. Germline V gene lookup returns CDR1 SGHVS and CDR2 FQNEAQ.